This T cell receptor beta chain was obtained from a study of CD4 T cells in relation to SARS-CoV-2 and coronaviruses. As for the study in general: After nine to eleven days of antigen culture, PBMC TCR beta CDR3s were sequenced.

Remarks on this clone: Antigen: not known.

The CDR3 runs to 16 residues. The germline V gene has CDR1 SGDLS and CDR2 YYNGEE. V was clipped by 0 bases and J by 0 bases, with 7 bases between them. Sequenced by immunoSEQ multiplex PCR; TCRdb stores in-frame clones only, minus some. The sample lists 20,000 to 25,000 clones; 55% to 80% were seen once. CD4+ T cells from unexposed donors were obtained before the COVID-19 pandemic (2011-2018). The cells were cultured for about ten days before CD4+ T cells were isolated. Cultures received half-medium IL-2 refreshes on days 3 and 7. Study-level points and caveats: No donor gave both pre-pandemic and post-infection samples. No crossreactivity against non-spike viral proteins was tested here.

This TCR was recovered from a human donor in good health. The chain has TRBV9 and TRBJ1-6; tentative D call: TRBD1 (5 bases). The sequencing input was CD4+ T cells from PBMCs, cultured in vitro. The CDR3 sequence: CASSVGQFSYNSPLHF. CDR3 DNA: TGTGCCAGCAGCGTAGGACAGTTCTCCTATAATTCACCCCTCCACTTT.